One and the same sample provided the 14 T cell receptor beta chains below, sequenced in a study of shared clonotypes between healthy human individuals. Only in-frame clones appear in the TCRdb table, and some are missing; sequencing was by immunoSEQ multiplex PCR. The sample has around 1 million clones; about 80% are singletons. Specimen: memory CD4+ T cells sorted from blood. Subset reported: CD45RA-negative fraction. Every receptor here comes from a man younger than 30 in good health.

The gene calls are TRBV11-2 and TRBJ1-1; maybe TRBD1 (6 bases). Germline V gene lookup returns CDR1 SGHAT and CDR2 FQNNGV. Trimming removed 4 bases from V and 4 bases from J, with 19 bases in between. The CDR3 has 16 amino acids. CDR3 residues: CASSWGSQGVGTEAFF. The CDR3 coding sequence is TGTGCCAGCAGCTGGGGGTCACAGGGTGTTGGCACTGAAGCTTTCTTT.

The V and J genes are TRBV7-8 and TRBJ1-6; a possible D gene is TRBD1 (6 bases). Germline V CDR1 and CDR2: SGHVS, FQNEAQ. Trimming removed 1 base at V and 11 bases at J, with 9 bases between. This CDR3 has 13 residues. The CDR3 coding sequence is TGTGCCAGCAGCTTAGGACAGGCGCCACCCCTCCACTTT. It encodes CASSLGQAPPLHF.

The rearrangement joins TRBV19 to TRBJ2-7, with D possibly matching TRBD1 (6 bases). Germline V gene data show CDR1 as LNHDA and CDR2 as SQIVND (reference sequence). The V gene lost 5 bases and the J gene lost 4 bases, with 12 bases spanning the gap. The CDR3 sequence is 13 residues long. The CDR3 DNA is TGTGCCAGTAGTCGCCAGGGGTGGTACGAGCAGTACTTC. This encodes CASSRQGWYEQYF.

This chain connects TRBV5-1 to TRBJ1-5; possibly TRBD1 for D (5 bases). Per the germline V gene, CDR1 is SGHRS and CDR2 is YFSETQ. V dropped 4 bases and J dropped 4 bases, with 12 bases sitting between them. CDR3 size: 14 residues. The CDR3 is CASSPRGENQPQHF. CDR3 nucleotide sequence: TGCGCCAGCAGCCCGCGGGGCGAAAATCAGCCCCAGCATTTT.

CDR3 sequence: CASRLQGSNTEAFF. In DNA, the CDR3 is TGTGCCAGTAGACTACAGGGATCTAACACTGAAGCTTTCTTT. This chain connects TRBV19 to TRBJ1-1; D might be TRBD1 (6 bases). The V gene's germline CDR1 is LNHDA and CDR2 SQIVND (reference sequence). The CDR3 is made up of 14 amino acids. The V and J ends lost 6 bases and 2 bases respectively, with 13 bases between them.

V is TRBV5-1 and J is TRBJ2-3, with 12 bases identical to TRBD2. CDR3 length: 16 amino acids. With V trimmed by 3 bases and J by 3 bases, 5 bases remained unmatched. CDR1 and CDR2 from the germline V gene are SGHRS and YFSETQ. Written as DNA, the CDR3 is TGCGCCAGCAGCTACAATGGACTAGCGGGGACAGATACGCAGTATTTT. Translation gives CASSYNGLAGTDTQYF.

CDR3 bases: TGTGCCAGCAGTTTACAATCGACCGCAGTGGTCGGGGAGCTGTTTTTT. It specifies CASSLQSTAVVGELFF. V usage is TRBV27 and J usage is TRBJ2-2; D ambiguous. V was trimmed by 2 bases and J by 7 bases, leaving 17 bases between them. The CDR3 covers 16 residues. CDR1 is MNHEY, CDR2 SMNVEV, per germline (reference sequence).

The rearrangement joins TRBV10-3 to TRBJ1-5; 10 bases align to TRBD1. The CDR3 is 14 residues long. Trimming cost V 6 bases and J 5 bases; bases outside gene matches: 4. In germline, CDR1 is ENHRY, CDR2 SYGVKD. The CDR3 is CAIRAGTGDQPQHF. The CDR3 DNA reads TGTGCCATCAGAGCCGGGACAGGGGATCAGCCCCAGCATTTT.

In this sample, this clone turned up a few times. The chain carries TRBV30 and TRBJ1-1; D remains unclear. V lost 1 base, J lost 0 bases, and 12 bases lay in between. This CDR3 has 15 residues. CDR1 and CDR2 (germline): GTSNPN, SVGIG (reference sequence). CDR3 coding DNA: TGTGCCTGGAGTGGATCTTCGACGGTGAACACTGAAGCTTTCTTT. Translated: CAWSGSSTVNTEAFF.

To note about this clone: The same CDR3 is also encoded by other DNA sequences in this sample. This rearrangement joins TRBV12-5 to TRBJ2-5; 9 bases are a match to TRBD2. This CDR3 is built from 13 residues. Germline V CDR1 and CDR2: LGHNT, FRNRAP. The V and J ends lost 5 bases and 2 bases, in that order; junction bases with no gene match: 0. The CDR3 reads CASGLAGQETQYF. CDR3 nucleotide sequence: TGTGCTAGTGGTCTAGCGGGACAAGAGACCCAGTACTTC. The full variable domain, with the rest looked up from reference TRBV12-5 and TRBJ2-5, is DARVTQTPRHKVTEMGQEVTMRCQPILGHNTVFWYRQTMMQGLELLAYFRNRAPLDDSGMPKDRFSAEMPDATLATLKIQPSEPRDSAVYFCASGLAGQETQYFGPGTRLLVL.

The gene calls are TRBV18 and TRBJ1-1, with 7 bases lining up with TRBD1. This CDR3 comprises 14 residues. Per germline, CDR1 KGHSH and CDR2 LQKENI. J was trimmed by 7 bases and V by 4 bases; bases with no gene match: 9. The CDR3 DNA reads as TGTGCCAGCTCACAAGGCAGGGGGTTTAGTGAAGCTTTCTTT. It translates to CASSQGRGFSEAFF.

This clone showed up just once. The V call is TRBV2, the J call TRBJ2-7; D is possibly TRBD1 (6 bases). Germline V CDR1 and CDR2: SNHLY, FYNNEI. V shed 7 bases and J shed 1 base, with 14 bases lying between them. The length of the CDR3 is 14 residues. CDR3 protein: CASTRTALSYEQYF. The CDR3 DNA reads as TGTGCCAGCACCCGGACAGCCCTTTCCTACGAGCAGTACTTC.

This clone was detected a few times. The gene calls are TRBV5-1 and TRBJ2-5, with 7 bases identical to TRBD1. Per the germline V gene, CDR1 is SGHRS and CDR2 is YFSETQ. With 0 bases clipped from V and 5 bases from J, the junction kept 16 bases outside the gene matches. The CDR3 covers 18 residues. The CDR3 loop reads CASSLGTLTGTQGETQYF. The CDR3 DNA follows: TGCGCCAGCAGCTTGGGCACCCTAACAGGGACACAGGGGGAGACCCAGTACTTC.

V usage is TRBV19 and J usage is TRBJ2-3; D gene ambiguous. Germline values: CDR1 LNHDA, CDR2 SQIVND (reference sequence). V was clipped by 3 bases and J by 9 bases, with 10 bases between them. The CDR3 has 12 amino acids. CDR3 DNA: TGTGCCAGTAGTATGGCAGACGCAACGCAGTATTTT. Its translation: CASSMADATQYF.